The 2 T cell receptor beta chains below were found in one sample sequenced in a study of T cell repertoires in cytomegalovirus infection. TCRdb used MiXCR to reprocess the reads, holding one entry per CDR3 protein. The data contain about 250,000 distinct CDR3 sequences, around 12% of them singletons. Sequenced input: PBMCs. The receptors were gathered from a human donor in good health (CMV status not recorded). Some clones in this sample may be carry-over from other donors' samples.

This clonotype was found many times. J is TRBJ2-5 and V is TRBV7-2; D ambiguous. V dropped 3 bases and J dropped 5 bases, with 16 bases sitting between them. Germline CDR1 and CDR2: SGHTA and FQGNSA. The CDR3 is 15 amino acids. As DNA, the CDR3 is TGTGCCAGCAGCTTCGAGTCTGCCCCCGGCGAGACCCAGTACTTC. Encoded protein: CASSFESAPGETQYF. The variable domain in full, completed from reference TRBV7-2 and TRBJ2-5, reads GAGVSQSPSNKVTEKGKDVELRCDPISGHTALYWYRQSLGQGLEFLIYFQGNSAPDKSGLPSDRFSAERTGGSVSTLTIQRTQQEDSAVYLCASSFESAPGETQYFGPGTRLLVL.

The chain couples TRBV6-2 or TRBV6-3 to TRBJ2-1; TRBD2 is a possible D gene (6 bases). The germline V and J ends were trimmed by 5 bases and 2 bases, with 22 bases remaining between them. This CDR3 region has 18 residues. Germline assignment: CDR1 MNHEY and CDR2 SVGEGT. CDR3 in amino acids: CASSSFTPGLATYNEQFF. The CDR3 nucleotides read TGTGCCAGCAGTAGTTTCACACCGGGACTGGCGACCTACAATGAGCAGTTCTTC.